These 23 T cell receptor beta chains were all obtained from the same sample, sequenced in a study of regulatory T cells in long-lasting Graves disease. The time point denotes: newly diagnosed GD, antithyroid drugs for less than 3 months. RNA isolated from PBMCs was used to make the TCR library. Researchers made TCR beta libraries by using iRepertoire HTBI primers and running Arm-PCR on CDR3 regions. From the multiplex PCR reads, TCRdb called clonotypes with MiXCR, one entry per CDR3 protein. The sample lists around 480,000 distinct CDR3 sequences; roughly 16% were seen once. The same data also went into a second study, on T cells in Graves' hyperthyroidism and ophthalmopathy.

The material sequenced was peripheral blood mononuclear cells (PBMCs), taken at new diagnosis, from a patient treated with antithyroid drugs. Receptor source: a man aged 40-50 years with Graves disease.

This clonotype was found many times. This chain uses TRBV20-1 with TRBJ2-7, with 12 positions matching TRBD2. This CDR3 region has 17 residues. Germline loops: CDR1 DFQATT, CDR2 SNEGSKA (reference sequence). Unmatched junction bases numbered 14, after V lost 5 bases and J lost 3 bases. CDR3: CSARPFSSGRVIYEQYF. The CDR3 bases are TGCAGTGCTCGACCGTTCTCTAGCGGGAGGGTAATCTACGAGCAGTACTTC.

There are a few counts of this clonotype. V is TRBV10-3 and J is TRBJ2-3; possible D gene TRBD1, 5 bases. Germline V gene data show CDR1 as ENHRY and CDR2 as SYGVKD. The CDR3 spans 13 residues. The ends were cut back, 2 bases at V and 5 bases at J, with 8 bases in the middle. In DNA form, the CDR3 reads TGTGCCATCAGTGAGGGGGCGCTAGATACGCAGTATTTT. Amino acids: CAISEGALDTQYF.

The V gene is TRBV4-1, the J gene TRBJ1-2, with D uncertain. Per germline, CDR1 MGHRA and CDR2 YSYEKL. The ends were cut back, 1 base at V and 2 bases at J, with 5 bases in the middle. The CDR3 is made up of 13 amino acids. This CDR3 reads CASSQAPNYGYTF. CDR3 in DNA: TGCGCCAGCAGCCAAGCTCCGAACTATGGCTACACCTTC.

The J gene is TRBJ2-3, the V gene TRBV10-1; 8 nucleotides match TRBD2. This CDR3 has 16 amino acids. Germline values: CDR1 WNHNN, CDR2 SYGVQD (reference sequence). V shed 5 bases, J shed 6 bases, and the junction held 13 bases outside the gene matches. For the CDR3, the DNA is TGCGCCAGCAGTCGAACTAGCGGAGGTCCCTCGGATACGCAGTATTTT. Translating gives CASSRTSGGPSDTQYF.

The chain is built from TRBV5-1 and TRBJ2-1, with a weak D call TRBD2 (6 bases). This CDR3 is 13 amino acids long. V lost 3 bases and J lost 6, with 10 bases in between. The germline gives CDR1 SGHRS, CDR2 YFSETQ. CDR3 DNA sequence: TGCGCCAGCAGCTCCGGAGGGCGCAATGAGCAGTTCTTC. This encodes CASSSGGRNEQFF.

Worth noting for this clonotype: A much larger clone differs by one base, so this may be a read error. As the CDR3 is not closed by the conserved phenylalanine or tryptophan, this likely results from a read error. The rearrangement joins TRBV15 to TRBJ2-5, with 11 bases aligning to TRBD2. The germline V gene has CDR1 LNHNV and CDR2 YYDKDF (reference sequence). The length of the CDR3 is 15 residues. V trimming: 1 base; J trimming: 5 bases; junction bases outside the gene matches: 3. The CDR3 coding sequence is TGTGCCACCAGCAGAGTGGGGACTAGCGGTGAGACCCAGTACCTC. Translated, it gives CATSRVGTSGETQYL.

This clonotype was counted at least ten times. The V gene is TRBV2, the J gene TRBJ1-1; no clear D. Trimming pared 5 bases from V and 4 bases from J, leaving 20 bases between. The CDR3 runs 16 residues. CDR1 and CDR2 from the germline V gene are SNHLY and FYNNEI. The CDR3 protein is CASSLRTPTGSTEAFF. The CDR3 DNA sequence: TGTGCCAGCAGTCTTCGGACCCCCACGGGAAGCACTGAAGCTTTCTTT.

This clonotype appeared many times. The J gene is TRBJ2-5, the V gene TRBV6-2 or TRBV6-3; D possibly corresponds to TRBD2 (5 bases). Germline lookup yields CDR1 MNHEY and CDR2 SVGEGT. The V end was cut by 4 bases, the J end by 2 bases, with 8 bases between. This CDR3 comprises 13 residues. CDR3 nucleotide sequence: TGTGCCAGCAGTTTCCAGCGGCAAGAGACCCAGTACTTC. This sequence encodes CASSFQRQETQYF.

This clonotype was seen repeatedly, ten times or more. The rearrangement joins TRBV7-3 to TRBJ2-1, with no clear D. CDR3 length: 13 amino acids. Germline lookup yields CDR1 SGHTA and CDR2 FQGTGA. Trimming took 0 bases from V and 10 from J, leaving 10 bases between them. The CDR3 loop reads CASSLTTGWEQFF. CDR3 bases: TGTGCCAGCAGCTTAACGACTGGGTGGGAGCAGTTCTTC.

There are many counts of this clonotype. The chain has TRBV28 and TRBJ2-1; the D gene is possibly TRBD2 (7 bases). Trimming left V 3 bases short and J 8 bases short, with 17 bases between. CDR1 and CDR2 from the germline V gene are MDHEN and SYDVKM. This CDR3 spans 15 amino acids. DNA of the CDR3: TGTGCCAGCAGTTTGGGGGGGCGGGGCTCGGATGAGCAGTTCTTC. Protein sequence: CASSLGGRGSDEQFF.

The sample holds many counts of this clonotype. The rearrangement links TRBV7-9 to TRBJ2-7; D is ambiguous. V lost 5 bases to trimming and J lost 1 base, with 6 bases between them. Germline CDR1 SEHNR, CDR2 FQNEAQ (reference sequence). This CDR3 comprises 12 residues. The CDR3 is CASSHVSYEQYF. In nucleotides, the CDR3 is TGTGCCAGCAGCCACGTATCCTACGAGCAGTACTTC.

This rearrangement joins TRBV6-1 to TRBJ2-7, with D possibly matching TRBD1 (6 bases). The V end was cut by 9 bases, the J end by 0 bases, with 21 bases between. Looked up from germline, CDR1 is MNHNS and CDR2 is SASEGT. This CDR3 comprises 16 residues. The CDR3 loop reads CARATVKRQASYEQYF. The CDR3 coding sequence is TGTGCCAGAGCAACCGTAAAGAGACAGGCCTCCTACGAGCAGTACTTC.

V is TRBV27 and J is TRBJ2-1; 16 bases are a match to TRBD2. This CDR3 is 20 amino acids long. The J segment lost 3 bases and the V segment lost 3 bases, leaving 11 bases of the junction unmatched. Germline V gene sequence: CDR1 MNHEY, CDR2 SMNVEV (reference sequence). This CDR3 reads CASSFTSGTSGRAYYNEQFF. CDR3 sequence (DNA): TGTGCCAGCAGTTTCACCTCCGGGACTAGCGGGAGGGCCTACTACAATGAGCAGTTCTTC.

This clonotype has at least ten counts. CDR3 bases: TGTGCCAGCAGGGGGAGGGCCTACGGCGAGCAGTACTTC. Translation: CASRGRAYGEQYF. This chain links TRBV6-1 with TRBJ2-7; 7 bases line up with TRBD2. Losses at the gene ends were 6 bases for V and 6 bases for J; bases not matched to a gene: 8. The CDR3 covers 13 residues. In germline, CDR1 is MNHNS, CDR2 SASEGT.

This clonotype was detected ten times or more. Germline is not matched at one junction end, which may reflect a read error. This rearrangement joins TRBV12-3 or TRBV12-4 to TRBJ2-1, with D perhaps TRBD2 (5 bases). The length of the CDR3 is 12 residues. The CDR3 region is CASSLRVNEQFF. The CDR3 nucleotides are TGCGCCAGCAGCTTGCGGGTAAATGAGCAGTTCTTC.

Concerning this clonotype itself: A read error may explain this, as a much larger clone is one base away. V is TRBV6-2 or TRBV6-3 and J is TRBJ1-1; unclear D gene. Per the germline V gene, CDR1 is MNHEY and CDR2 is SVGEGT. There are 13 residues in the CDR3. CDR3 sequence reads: CASSEVGYTEALF. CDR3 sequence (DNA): TGTGCCAGCAGTGAAGTCGGGTACACTGAAGCTCTCTTT.

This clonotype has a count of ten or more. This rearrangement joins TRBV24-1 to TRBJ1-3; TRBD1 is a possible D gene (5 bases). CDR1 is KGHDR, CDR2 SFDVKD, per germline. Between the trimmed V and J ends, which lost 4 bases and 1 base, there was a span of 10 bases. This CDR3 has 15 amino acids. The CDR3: CATSDPTASGNTIYF. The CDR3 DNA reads TGTGCCACCAGTGACCCGACAGCTTCTGGAAACACCATATATTTT.

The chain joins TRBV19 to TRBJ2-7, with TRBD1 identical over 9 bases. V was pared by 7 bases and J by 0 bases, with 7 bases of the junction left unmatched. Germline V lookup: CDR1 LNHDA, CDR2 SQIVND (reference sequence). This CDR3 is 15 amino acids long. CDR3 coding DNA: TGTGCCAGTACCCCCGGGACAGGGACCTCCTACGAGCAGTACTTC. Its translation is CASTPGTGTSYEQYF.

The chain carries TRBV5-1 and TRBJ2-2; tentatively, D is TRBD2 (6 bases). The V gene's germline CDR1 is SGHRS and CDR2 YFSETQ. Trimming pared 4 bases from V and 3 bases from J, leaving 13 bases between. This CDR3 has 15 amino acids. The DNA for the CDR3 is TGCGCCAGCAGCCGCCGGGAGAGCTACACCGGGGAGCTGTTTTTT. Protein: CASSRRESYTGELFF.

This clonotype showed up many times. CDR3 region: CASSLIGLAGVGAYEQYF. The CDR3 DNA reads as TGTGCCAGCAGCCTCATAGGACTAGCGGGAGTGGGCGCCTACGAGCAGTACTTC. The chain uses TRBV11-2 and TRBJ2-7, with 13 bases matching TRBD2. The CDR3 has 18 residues. Germline assignment: CDR1 SGHAT and CDR2 FQNNGV. Trimming took 5 bases from V and 2 from J; bases not matched to a gene: 12.

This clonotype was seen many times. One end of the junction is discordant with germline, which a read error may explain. This CDR3 is CASSLDRGYYEQYF. CDR3 bases: TGTGCCAGCAGCTTAGATAGGGGATACTACGAGCAGTACTTC. The chain employs TRBV12-3 or TRBV12-4 and TRBJ2-7, with D perhaps matching TRBD1 (5 bases). This CDR3 has 14 residues.

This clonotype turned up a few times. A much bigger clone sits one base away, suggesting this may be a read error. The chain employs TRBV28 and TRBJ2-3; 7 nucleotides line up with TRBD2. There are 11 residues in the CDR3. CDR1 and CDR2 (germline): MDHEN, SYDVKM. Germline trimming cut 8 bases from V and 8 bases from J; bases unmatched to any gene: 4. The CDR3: CASGRGGTQYF. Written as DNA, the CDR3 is TGTGCCAGCGGGAGGGGAGGTACGCAGTATTTT.

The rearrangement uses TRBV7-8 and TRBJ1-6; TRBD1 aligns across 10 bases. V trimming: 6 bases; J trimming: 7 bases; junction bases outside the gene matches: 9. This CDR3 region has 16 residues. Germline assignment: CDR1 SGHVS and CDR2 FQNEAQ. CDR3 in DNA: TGTGCCAGCAGTTTACTGACAGGGGGCGGAAATTCACCCCTCCACTTT. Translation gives CASSLLTGGGNSPLHF.